These 28 T cell receptor beta chains were all obtained from the same sample, sequenced in a study of T cells expressing NK-cell markers. TCRdb reprocessed the 5' RACE reads; each CDR3 protein has one entry and no DNA is given. The table for this sample gives 200,000 to 300,000 distinct CDR3 sequences. Input material: blood T cells: a sorted CD56 or NKG2C T cell subset, CD4+ or CD8+ T cells, or bulk PBMC T cells (not recorded which). The receptor set was obtained from a woman between 18 and 69 years old in good health.

The V call is TRBV6-1, the J call TRBJ2-1; TCRdb gives TRBD2 as the D gene, but with no DNA this cannot be confirmed. Germline-derived CDR1 and CDR2 are MNHNS and SASEGT. The CDR3 spans 16 residues. The CDR3 protein is CASSVGGYGSYNEQFF.

The chain links TRBV12-3 or TRBV12-4 to TRBJ1-2; TCRdb selects TRBD1, and the lack of DNA leaves this call unchecked. This CDR3 is built from 15 residues. The CDR3 protein is CASSLLWGTIYGYTF.

The chain combines TRBV12-3 or TRBV12-4 with TRBJ2-1; TCRdb's assignment of TRBD2 cannot be checked, as there is no DNA. This CDR3 has 16 amino acids. CDR3 region: CASRTERGGNYDEQFF.

The gene calls are TRBV12-3 or TRBV12-4 and TRBJ2-1. CDR3 length equals 12 residues. The CDR3 spells CASRSRTNEQFF.

The J gene is TRBJ1-4, the V gene TRBV20-1; TCRdb reports TRBD1, a call that lacks DNA to check it against. This CDR3 contains 15 residues. The germline CDR1 and CDR2 sequences are DFQATT and SNEGSKA (reference sequence). Here the CDR3 reads CSARDIGTDNEKLFF.

The chain combines TRBV15 with TRBJ1-1; TCRdb picks TRBD1, but there is no DNA to check that call. Germline loops: CDR1 LNHNV, CDR2 YYDKDF (reference sequence). There are 14 residues in the CDR3. The CDR3 here is CATSRDQGRGETFF.

J is TRBJ1-2 and V is TRBV14; TCRdb's D call, TRBD1, is unchecked because there is no DNA. The V gene's germline CDR1 is SGHDN and CDR2 FVKESK. This CDR3 region has 15 residues. This CDR3 reads CASSPLGQGSWGYTF. Full variable domain (missing parts from reference TRBV14 and TRBJ1-2): EAGVTQFPSHSVIEKGQTVTLRCDPISGHDNLYWYRRVMGKEIKFLLHFVKESKQDESGMPNNRFLAERTGGTYSTLKVQPAELEDSGVYFCASSPLGQGSWGYTFGSGTRLTVV.

The V and J genes are TRBV25-1 and TRBJ1-2; the D call of TRBD1 rests on TCRdb alone, since no DNA is present to check it. There are 14 residues in the CDR3. CDR1 is MGHDK and CDR2 is SYGVNS in the germline V gene. The CDR3 region is CASSVRQGVGGYTF.

The CDR3 sequence: CSVGRWDTEAFF. The chain is built from TRBV29-1 and TRBJ1-1. CDR1 SQVTM and CDR2 ANQGSEA come from the germline V gene. This CDR3 region has 12 residues.

The CDR3: CSARSVSATGELFF. The chain uses TRBV20-1 and TRBJ2-2. The CDR3 is 14 residues long. CDR1 DFQATT and CDR2 SNEGSKA come from the germline V gene (reference sequence).

V usage is TRBV20-1 and J usage is TRBJ2-3; TCRdb's D gene call, TRBD2, goes unchecked for lack of DNA. The CDR3 spans 15 residues. Germline lookup yields CDR1 DFQATT and CDR2 SNEGSKA (reference sequence). CDR3 residues: CSPLPTGGGTDTQYF.

The chain has TRBV29-1 and TRBJ2-1; TCRdb selects TRBD2, and the lack of DNA leaves this call unchecked. CDR1 and CDR2 from the germline V gene are SQVTM and ANQGSEA. The CDR3 runs to 13 residues. The CDR3 loop reads CSVDRTSGNEQFF.

The rearrangement joins TRBV7-2 to TRBJ1-2; TCRdb's D call of TRBD1 is untestable without DNA. This CDR3 contains 13 residues. The germline V gene has CDR1 SGHTA and CDR2 FQGNSA. The CDR3 is CASSRDRSYGYTF.

The J gene is TRBJ2-7, the V gene TRBV12-3 or TRBV12-4; there is no DNA to check the TCRdb D call of TRBD1. The CDR3 is 13 residues long. Here the CDR3 reads CASSLGGQGEQYF.

The chain carries TRBV5-4 and TRBJ2-1; TCRdb selects TRBD2, and the lack of DNA leaves this call unchecked. Germline CDR1 and CDR2: SGHNT and YYREEE (reference sequence). The CDR3 loop spans 15 amino acids. The CDR3 region is CASSFSSKRENEQFF.

The chain has TRBV20-1 and TRBJ2-1; TCRdb's D call of TRBD2 is untestable without DNA. Germline lookup yields CDR1 DFQATT and CDR2 SNEGSKA (reference sequence). This CDR3 has 14 amino acids. The CDR3 spells CSARRDRQTNEQFF.

This CDR3 reads CASSLRAPSTDTQYF. The chain combines TRBV12-3 or TRBV12-4 with TRBJ2-3. The CDR3 covers 15 residues.

This rearrangement joins TRBV4-3 to TRBJ1-6; TCRdb indicates TRBD1, and absent DNA this call remains unverified. Germline lookup yields CDR1 LGHNA and CDR2 YSLEER. This CDR3 spans 15 amino acids. The CDR3 sequence: CASSHLGAGDSPLHF.

The rearrangement joins TRBV5-6 to TRBJ1-1. This CDR3 contains 14 residues. Germline lookup yields CDR1 SGHDT and CDR2 YYEEEE. The chain's CDR3 is CASSFDYGNTEAFF.

This chain links TRBV20-1 with TRBJ1-1. CDR1 is DFQATT and CDR2 is SNEGSKA in the germline V gene (reference sequence). CDR3 length: 13 amino acids. CDR3 loop: CSASRESDTEAFF.

V gene TRBV5-4 combines with J gene TRBJ2-7; the D call of TRBD1 rests on TCRdb alone, since no DNA is present to check it. The CDR3 is made up of 12 amino acids. From germline, CDR1 is SGHNT and CDR2 YYREEE (reference sequence). This CDR3 is CASSTSPGVQYF.

The rearrangement uses TRBV3-1 and TRBJ2-5. The CDR3 sequence is 13 residues long. Germline CDR1 and CDR2: LGHDT and YNNKEL (reference sequence). The CDR3: CASRLQAQETQYF.

The rearrangement links TRBV5-1 to TRBJ2-7; TCRdb returns TRBD1, unconfirmable since there is no DNA. From germline, CDR1 is SGHRS and CDR2 YFSETQ. The CDR3 has 15 amino acids. CDR3 loop: CASSLASGRGGEQYF. Together with reference TRBV5-1 and TRBJ2-7, the CDR3 gives the full variable domain: KAGVTQTPRYLIKTRGQQVTLSCSPISGHRSVSWYQQTPGQGLQFLFEYFSETQRNKGNFPGRFSGRQFSNSRSEMNVSTLELGDSALYLCASSLASGRGGEQYFGPGTRLTVT.

The chain couples TRBV6-1 to TRBJ2-3; TCRdb proposes TRBD2, but this gene call is untestable without DNA. This CDR3 has 16 amino acids. CDR1 is MNHNS and CDR2 is SASEGT in the germline V gene. The CDR3 sequence is CASRNSGRGSTDTQYF.

V gene TRBV20-1 combines with J gene TRBJ2-2; TCRdb lists TRBD1, though no DNA is available to test this call. This CDR3 has 15 amino acids. The germline V gene has CDR1 DFQATT and CDR2 SNEGSKA (reference sequence). The CDR3 protein is CSARDPRGSTGELFF.

The CDR3 region is CASSQTSEETQYF. V and J are TRBV3-1 and TRBJ2-5; the D call of TRBD2 rests on TCRdb alone, since no DNA is present to check it. Germline V gene lookup returns CDR1 LGHDT and CDR2 YNNKEL (reference sequence). The CDR3 loop spans 13 amino acids.

V gene TRBV12-3 or TRBV12-4 combines with J gene TRBJ2-7; TCRdb proposes TRBD1, but this gene call is untestable without DNA. This CDR3 comprises 12 residues. The CDR3 reads CASRGTGLGQYF.

This chain joins TRBV29-1 and TRBJ2-1; as DNA is missing, the TRBD1 call by TCRdb cannot be tested. Germline assignment: CDR1 SQVTM and CDR2 ANQGSEA. The CDR3 extends over 13 amino acids. The CDR3 spells CSARDPLRSEQFF.